The 4 T cell receptor beta chains in this list originate from one sample, sequenced in a study of beta chain features in type 1 diabetes. Antigens of these TCRs are unknown. The study's findings and limits: Among all four CD4+ subsets, Type 1 diabetes patients had TCRB CDR3s that were moderately but significantly shorter.

Since all of the isolated RNA was reverse transcribed, expressed TCRB transcripts were what got sequenced. Here immunoSEQ multiplex PCR was the method, and the copy in TCRdb shows in-frame clones only, minus some. The repertoire holds about 68,000 clones, with just under 50% as singletons. Sequencing was carried out using central memory CD4+ T cells from blood. These receptors were collected from a man between 25 and 39 years old with type 1 diabetes.

This clone was counted only a few times. The chain has TRBV19 and TRBJ2-2, with 7 bases fitting TRBD1. V shed 9 bases and J 2 bases; nucleotides not matched to a gene: 15. Germline V gene data show CDR1 as LNHDA and CDR2 as SQIVND (reference sequence). The CDR3 sequence is 17 residues long. CDR3: CARGQDEGPPNTGELFF. The CDR3 nucleotides are TGTGCCAGAGGACAGGACGAGGGTCCCCCAAACACCGGGGAGCTGTTTTTT.

This clone was found once. The chain combines TRBV18 with TRBJ1-1, with a possible D match to TRBD1 (5 bases). This CDR3 is built from 12 residues. The V gene lost 6 bases and the J gene lost 10 bases, with 15 bases spanning the gap. Germline V gene sequence: CDR1 KGHSH, CDR2 LQKENI. The chain's CDR3 is CASSPTVIGAFF. CDR3 DNA: TGTGCCAGCTCCCCGACAGTCATAGGAGCTTTCTTT.

This chain's CDR3 is CASSDGWGRQNYGYTF. CDR3 sequence (DNA): TGTGCCAGCAGTGATGGGTGGGGGCGCCAGAACTATGGCTACACCTTC. The rearrangement links TRBV25-1 to TRBJ1-2; the D gene is possibly TRBD1 (6 bases). This CDR3 comprises 16 residues. CDR1 is MGHDK and CDR2 is SYGVNS in the germline V gene. Trimming left V 3 bases short and J 2 bases short, with 16 bases between.

This chain uses TRBV18 with TRBJ1-4; D is unresolved. V was clipped by 3 bases and J by 5 bases, with 16 bases between them. Germline V lookup: CDR1 KGHSH, CDR2 LQKENI. This CDR3 has 16 residues. The CDR3 DNA is TGTGCCAGCTCACCCAACTCGGCGGGTGAAAATGAAAAACTGTTTTTT. It translates to CASSPNSAGENEKLFF.